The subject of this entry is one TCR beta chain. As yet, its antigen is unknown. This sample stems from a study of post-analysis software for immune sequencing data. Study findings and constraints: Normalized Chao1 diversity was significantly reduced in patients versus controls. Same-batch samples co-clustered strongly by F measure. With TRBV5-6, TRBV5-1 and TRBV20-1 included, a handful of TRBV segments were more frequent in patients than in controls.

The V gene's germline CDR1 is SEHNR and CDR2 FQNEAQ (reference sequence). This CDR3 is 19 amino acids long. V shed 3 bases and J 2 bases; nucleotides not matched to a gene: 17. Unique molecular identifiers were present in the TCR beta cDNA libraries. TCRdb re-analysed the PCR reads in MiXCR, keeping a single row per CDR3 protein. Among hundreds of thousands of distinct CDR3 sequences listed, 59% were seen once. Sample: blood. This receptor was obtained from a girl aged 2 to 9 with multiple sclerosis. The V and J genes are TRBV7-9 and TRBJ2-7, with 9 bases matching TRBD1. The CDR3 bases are TGTGCCAGCAGCTTTAGTAGAGGAACAGGGGGCGCCGAAACCTACGAGCAGTACTTC. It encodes CASSFSRGTGGAETYEQYF.